The entry that follows covers one T cell receptor beta chain sequence. The protocol was immunoSEQ multiplex PCR, while the TCRdb copy is restricted to in-frame clones and leaves out a portion. The sample holds about 76,000 clones, around 97% seen once. The data stem from a study of technical replicates of blood from a handful of donors. This TCR was recovered from a human donor in good health. Sequenced: T cells isolated from PBMCs.

The CDR3 reads CASSLGGFTGANVLTF. The CDR3 coding sequence is TGTGCCAGCAGCTTAGGCGGGTTCACCGGGGCCAACGTCCTGACTTTC. The chain recombines TRBV7-2 with TRBJ2-6; D possibly corresponds to TRBD2 (5 bases). The germline V gene encodes CDR1 SGHTA and CDR2 FQGNSA. The CDR3 loop spans 16 amino acids. Trimming stripped 1 base from V and 4 bases from J, with 11 bases between.